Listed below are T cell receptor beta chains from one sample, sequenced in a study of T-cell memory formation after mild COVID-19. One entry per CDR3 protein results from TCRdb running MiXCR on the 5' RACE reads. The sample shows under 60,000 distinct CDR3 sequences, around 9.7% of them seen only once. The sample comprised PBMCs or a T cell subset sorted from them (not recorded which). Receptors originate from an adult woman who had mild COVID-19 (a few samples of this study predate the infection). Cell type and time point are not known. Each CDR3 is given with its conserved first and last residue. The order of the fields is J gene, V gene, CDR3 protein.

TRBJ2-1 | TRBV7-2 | CASSLSVSSYNEQFF
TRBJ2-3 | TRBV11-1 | CASSFGGVPDTQYF
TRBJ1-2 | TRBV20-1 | CSAAKLTAGGGYTF
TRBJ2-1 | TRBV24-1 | CATSDVSDRGQKNSYNEQFF
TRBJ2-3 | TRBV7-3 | CASSPPGPRDTQYF
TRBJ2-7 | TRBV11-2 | CASSSGQGTYEQYF
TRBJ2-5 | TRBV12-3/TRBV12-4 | CASSLARKIGTQYF
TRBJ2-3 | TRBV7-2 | CASSLGPASDTQYF
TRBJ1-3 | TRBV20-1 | CSALSWGPGNTIYF
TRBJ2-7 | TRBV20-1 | CSAKENRRDEQYF
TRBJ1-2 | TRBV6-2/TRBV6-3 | CASSYSGTIYGYTF
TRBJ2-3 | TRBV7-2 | CASSFNILTDTQYF
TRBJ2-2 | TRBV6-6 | CASSLGQGVGGELFF
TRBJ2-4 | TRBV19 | CASSSWESGTKNIQYF
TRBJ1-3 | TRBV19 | CASSTPGPLSGNTIYF
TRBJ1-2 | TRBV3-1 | CASSHMTGGASNYGYTF
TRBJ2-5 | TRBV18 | CASSTLNGADFEETQYF
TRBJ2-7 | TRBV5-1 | CASSQTGNYEQYF
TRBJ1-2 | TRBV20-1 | CSASQGAGGYTF
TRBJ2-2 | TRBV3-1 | CASSPTSGRLNTGELFF
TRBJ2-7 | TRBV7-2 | CASSLAIGASNTVRLF
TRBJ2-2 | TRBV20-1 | CSARASGGGTGELFF
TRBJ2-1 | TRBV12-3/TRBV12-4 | CASSLTWGGGPYNEQFF
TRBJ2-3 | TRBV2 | CASRREGGGGTDTQYF
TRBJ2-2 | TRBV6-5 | CASSYSVLRMGNTGELFF
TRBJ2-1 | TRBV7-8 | CASSSMGTSGVNEQFF
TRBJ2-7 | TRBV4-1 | CASSQVWDRIYEQYF
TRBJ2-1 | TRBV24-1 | CATSAQGHQFF
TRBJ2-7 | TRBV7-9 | CASSLALGLAEPYEQYF
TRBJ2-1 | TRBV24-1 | CATSGPGQGAYEQFF
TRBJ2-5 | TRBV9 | CASSDGAGGLKETQYF
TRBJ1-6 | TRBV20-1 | CSATLTGQSSYNSPLHF
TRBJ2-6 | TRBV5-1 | CASSPGPQGSGANVLTF
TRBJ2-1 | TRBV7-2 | CASSLAGVYHEQFF
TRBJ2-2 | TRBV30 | CAWSVRRQGITGNTGELFF
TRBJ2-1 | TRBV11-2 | CASAGGASYNEQFF
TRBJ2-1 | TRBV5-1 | CASSPRQGGDSEQFF
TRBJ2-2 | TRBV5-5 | CASSLALGSTGELFF
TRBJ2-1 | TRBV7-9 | CASSAFNEQFF
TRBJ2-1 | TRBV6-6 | CASSYGLAGHNEQFF
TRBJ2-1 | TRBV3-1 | CASSQGTSILGEQFF
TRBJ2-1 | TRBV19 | CASSSTSTHNEQFF
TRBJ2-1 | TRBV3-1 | CASSHTSSSGGSYNEQFF
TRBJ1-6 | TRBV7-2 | CASSKTGTGGYSPLHF
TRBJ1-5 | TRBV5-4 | CASSLAEAGGQPQHF
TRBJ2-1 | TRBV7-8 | CASSTQTGFGNEQFF
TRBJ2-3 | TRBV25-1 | CASSAPAREKTDTQYF
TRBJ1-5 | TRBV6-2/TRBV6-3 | CASSYSLTGNQPQHF
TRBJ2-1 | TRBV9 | CASSLGGGTAYNEQFF
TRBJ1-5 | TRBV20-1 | CSARGLLGYDQPQHF
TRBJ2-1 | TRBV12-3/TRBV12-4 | CASSLAGGPGEQFF